One and the same sample provided the 20 T cell receptor beta chains below, sequenced in a study of OX40 agonist ivuxolimab in advanced cancers. Here immunoSEQ multiplex PCR was the method, and the copy in TCRdb shows in-frame clones only, minus some. The table includes roughly 53,000 clones, approximately 79% detected once. This sample comprised CD4+ or CD8+ T cells sorted from blood, obtained in a trial of the OX40 agonist ivuxolimab. Receptors were obtained from an adult with an advanced solid tumor such as melanoma, head and neck, liver or kidney cancer.

This rearrangement joins TRBV7-2 to TRBJ2-5; 7 nucleotides line up with TRBD2. The CDR3 length is 15 residues. Trimming removed 5 bases from V and 4 bases from J; junction bases left unmatched: 10. Germline CDR1 is SGHTA and CDR2 is FQGNSA. This CDR3 reads CASSRGTTRGETQYF. CDR3 DNA sequence: TGTGCCAGCAGCCGGGGGACTACCCGGGGAGAGACCCAGTACTTC.

The sample holds one count of this clone. This sample also contains other DNA sequences that code for the same CDR3. The chain carries TRBV7-9 and TRBJ1-1, with TRBD1 as a possible D gene (5 bases). The CDR3 runs to 12 residues. Looked up from germline, CDR1 is SEHNR and CDR2 is FQNEAQ (reference sequence). V lost 4 bases, J lost 5 bases, and 8 bases lay in between. The CDR3 sequence: CASSSRGTEAFF. For the CDR3, the DNA is TGTGCCAGCAGCTCGCGGGGGACTGAAGCTTTCTTT.

J is TRBJ2-1 and V is TRBV7-9; TRBD2 agrees at 11 bases. The trim removed 1 base at V and 7 bases at J, leaving 6 bases unmatched. The CDR3 is 16 amino acids. Germline loops: CDR1 SEHNR, CDR2 FQNEAQ (reference sequence). This CDR3 reads CASSLGGLAGQNEQFF. The CDR3 coding sequence is TGTGCCAGCAGCTTAGGCGGACTAGCGGGCCAAAATGAGCAGTTCTTC.

V usage is TRBV15 and J usage is TRBJ2-5; TRBD1 is a possible D gene (7 bases). CDR3 size: 15 residues. Trimming shortened V by 0 bases and J by 6 bases, and 14 bases separated the two germline ends. Germline assignment: CDR1 LNHNV and CDR2 YYDKDF (reference sequence). The CDR3 DNA reads as TGTGCCACCAGCAGAGATGGAGGGGGCTGGAAGACCCAGTACTTC. Encoded protein: CATSRDGGGWKTQYF.

The rearrangement uses TRBV29-1 and TRBJ2-7, with TRBD2 identical over 13 bases. CDR1 is SQVTM, CDR2 ANQGSEA, per germline. The CDR3 is made up of 15 amino acids. The trim removed 4 bases at V and 2 bases at J, leaving 5 bases unmatched. CDR3 in DNA: TGCAGCGTTGTCAGCGGACTAGCGGGAGCCTACGAGCAGTACTTC. Its translation is CSVVSGLAGAYEQYF.

This clone has a handful of counts. This chain joins TRBV6-6 and TRBJ1-1; possible D gene TRBD1, 5 bases. V lost 7 bases to trimming and J lost 1 base, with 16 bases between them. The CDR3 totals 15 residues. CDR1 MNHNY and CDR2 SVGAGI come from the germline V gene (reference sequence). DNA for the CDR3: TGTGCCAGCACCGCTGACGGGACCAAGAACACTGAAGCTTTCTTT. Its translation: CASTADGTKNTEAFF.

The CDR3 DNA reads as TGCGCCAGCAGCCAAGTGAGGGACAGCAATCCTTATGGCTACACCTTC. It codes for CASSQVRDSNPYGYTF. This chain links TRBV4-1 with TRBJ1-2; TRBD1 matches 7 bases. V shed 1 base and J 5 bases; nucleotides not matched to a gene: 10. The CDR3 extends over 16 amino acids. CDR1 is MGHRA, CDR2 YSYEKL, per germline.

This clone was seen a single time. This rearrangement joins TRBV28 to TRBJ2-1, with TRBD2 matching 8 bases. With V trimmed by 2 bases and J by 0 bases, 18 bases remained unmatched. CDR3 length: 21 residues. The germline V gene has CDR1 MDHEN and CDR2 SYDVKM. CDR3 nucleotides: TGTGCCAGCAGTTTACCTTGGGAACTAGCGGTTACTTCCCACTCCTACAATGAGCAGTTCTTC. It codes for CASSLPWELAVTSHSYNEQFF. The full variable domain, in which reference TRBV28 and TRBJ2-1 provide the parts outside the CDR3, is DVKVTQSSRYLVKRTGEKVFLECVQDMDHENMFWYRQDPGLGLRLIYFSYDVKMKEKGDIPEGYSVSREKKERFSLILESASTNQTSMYLCASSLPWELAVTSHSYNEQFFGPGTRLTVL.

The rearrangement links TRBV2 to TRBJ1-4; 9 bases fit TRBD1. CDR3 length: 14 residues. Trimming at V came to 4 bases and at J to 8 bases, leaving 5 bases not matched to a gene. Germline V lookup: CDR1 SNHLY, CDR2 FYNNEI. The CDR3 DNA sequence: TGTGCCAGCAGTGCGGACAGGGGTTACGAAAAACTGTTTTTT. This codes for CASSADRGYEKLFF. Together with reference TRBV2 and TRBJ1-4, the CDR3 gives the full variable domain: EPEVTQTPSHQVTQMGQEVILRCVPISNHLYFYWYRQILGQKVEFLVSFYNNEISEKSEIFDDQFSVERPDGSNFTLKIRSTKLEDSAMYFCASSADRGYEKLFFGSGTQLSVL.

This chain's CDR3 is CASSEVSGQKQFF. The CDR3 DNA follows: TGTGCCAGCAGTGAGGTTTCTGGTCAGAAGCAGTTCTTC. The chain employs TRBV6-1 and TRBJ2-1; D is ambiguous. There are 13 residues in the CDR3. Germline V gives CDR1 MNHNS, CDR2 SASEGT. V was trimmed by 3 bases and J by 11 bases, leaving 14 bases between them.

This chain connects TRBV28 to TRBJ1-2; D ambiguous. Germline assignment: CDR1 MDHEN and CDR2 SYDVKM. The CDR3 has 13 amino acids. Trimming stripped 1 base from V and 0 bases from J, with 3 bases between. CDR3 sequence (DNA): TGTGCCAGCAGTTTATCGCCTAACTATGGCTACACCTTC. This codes for CASSLSPNYGYTF.

This clone was counted only a few times. V gene TRBV5-1 combines with J gene TRBJ1-1; TRBD1 is a possible D gene (6 bases). In germline, CDR1 is SGHRS, CDR2 YFSETQ. The CDR3 covers 15 residues. V lost 6 bases to trimming and J lost 4 bases, with 19 bases between them. The CDR3 reads CASTRGGGEGTEAFF. CDR3 coding DNA: TGCGCCAGCACGCGTGGGGGGGGCGAGGGCACTGAAGCTTTCTTT.

The V and J genes are TRBV6-5 and TRBJ1-4; D remains ambiguous. The ends were cut back, 7 bases at V and 8 bases at J, with 8 bases in the middle. CDR3 length equals 11 residues. The germline CDR1 and CDR2 sequences are MNHEY and SVGAGI. CDR3 coding DNA: TGTGCCAGCATCCGGGCAGAAAAACTGTTTTTT. This sequence encodes CASIRAEKLFF.

The J gene is TRBJ1-1, the V gene TRBV5-1, with D hard to call. Germline CDR1 is SGHRS and CDR2 is YFSETQ. Trimming removed 3 bases from V and 1 base from J, with 7 bases in between. The CDR3 length is 13 residues. The DNA of the CDR3 is TGCGCCAGCAGCTATAAGGGGAACACTGAAGCTTTCTTT. Translating it yields CASSYKGNTEAFF. Drawing the rest from reference TRBV5-1 and TRBJ1-1, the complete variable domain is KAGVTQTPRYLIKTRGQQVTLSCSPISGHRSVSWYQQTPGQGLQFLFEYFSETQRNKGNFPGRFSGRQFSNSRSEMNVSTLELGDSALYLCASSYKGNTEAFFGQGTRLTVV.

The rearrangement joins TRBV30 to TRBJ2-7; TRBD2 matches 8 bases. CDR1 GTSNPN and CDR2 SVGIG come from the germline V gene (reference sequence). CDR3 length: 14 residues. V lost 7 bases and J lost 0; bases outside the gene matches: 8. CDR3 nucleotides: TGTGCCTTGGCGGGCGGGGGGCACTCCTACGAGCAGTACTTC. This encodes CALAGGGHSYEQYF.

The chain carries TRBV7-3 and TRBJ2-5; 8 bases are a match to TRBD2. V trimming: 5 bases; J trimming: 5 bases; junction bases outside the gene matches: 10. There are 15 residues in the CDR3. Germline V gives CDR1 SGHTA, CDR2 FQGTGA. The chain's CDR3 is CASSVAGSGTETQYF. As DNA, the CDR3 is TGTGCCAGCAGCGTAGCGGGATCGGGAACGGAGACCCAGTACTTC.

The rearrangement uses TRBV18 and TRBJ2-3; D is possibly TRBD2 (6 bases). The CDR3 is made up of 17 amino acids. Trimming left V 3 bases short and J 0 bases short, with 16 bases between. Looked up from germline, CDR1 is KGHSH and CDR2 is LQKENI. CDR3 sequence reads: CASSPPGTGLSTDTQYF. The CDR3 coding sequence is TGTGCCAGCTCACCCCCCGGGACTGGCCTGAGCACAGATACGCAGTATTTT.

The chain joins TRBV7-2 to TRBJ2-1, with TRBD2 identical over 8 bases. The CDR3 is made up of 15 amino acids. Trimming at V came to 6 bases and at J to 6 bases, leaving 10 bases not matched to a gene. The V gene's germline CDR1 is SGHTA and CDR2 FQGNSA. This CDR3 reads CASRPAGTRSNEQFF. CDR3 nucleotides: TGTGCCAGCAGACCAGCCGGGACTAGGTCCAATGAGCAGTTCTTC.

The chain couples TRBV4-1 to TRBJ1-3; 7 bases are shared with TRBD1. The CDR3 loop spans 16 amino acids. Germline V lookup: CDR1 MGHRA, CDR2 YSYEKL. With V trimmed by 3 bases and J by 7 bases, 12 bases remained unmatched. The DNA for the CDR3 is TGCGCCAGCAGCCACGGTCGGGCCAGGGGGTCGAACACCATATATTTT. Protein sequence: CASSHGRARGSNTIYF.

V and J are TRBV29-1 and TRBJ1-2; TRBD1 matches 7 bases. With V trimmed by 7 bases and J by 4 bases, 9 bases remained unmatched. The CDR3 has 13 amino acids. CDR1 is SQVTM, CDR2 ANQGSEA, per germline. Here the CDR3 DNA reads TGCAGCGCCATGAGGACAGGACTCTATGGCTACACCTTC. This sequence encodes CSAMRTGLYGYTF.